The T cell receptor (beta chain) described here comes from a study of beta chain features in type 1 diabetes. The whole isolated RNA underwent reverse transcription, so sequencing captured expressed TCRB transcripts. Assay: immunoSEQ multiplex PCR; the TCRdb copy retains only in-frame clones and omits some. Of a few hundred thousand clones listed, 9% to 10% are singletons. As concerns this clone: Its antigen is as yet unknown.

CDR3 size: 16 residues. Study-level points and caveats: A possible short-template PCR bias applies equally to patients and controls.

This chain uses TRBV21-1 with TRBJ2-7; TRBD1, the D gene given by the table, was not confirmed from the DNA. TRBV21-1 is an annotated pseudogene. This clonotype originated in a young woman in good health. The material sequenced was naive CD4+ T cells from blood. CDR3 coding DNA: TGTGCCAGCCGGACCCTAGGACAGGGAGGTCCCCACGAGCAGTACTTC. Protein: CASRTLGQGGPHEQYF.